This TCR beta chain originates from a study of blood T cell repertoires in COVID-19 (TCRdb year 2020). At the level of the whole study: The collaborator samples originated in the United States, Italy and Spain and spanned the acute and convalescent phases of COVID-19. The samples were drawn from the first 160 participants of the ongoing ImmuneRACE study and from under 1,500 subjects provided by 6 global collaborators. Subjects who had been exposed to COVID-19, were actively infected with it, or had recovered from it provided the deeply sampled blood TCRbeta repertoires that made up the dataset. The material from the prospective study consisted of cDNA or gDNA derived from T cells, B-cell-depleted T cells, or PBMCs. The sample metadata nearly always contained a de-identified subject ID, COVID-19 status, age in years and sex. HLA class I and class II types, where available, came from metadata supplied by the sample provider rather than from assay-based typing. The repertoires were released in a freely available public database intended as a resource for research on the immune response to SARS-CoV-2.

Here is what the overall study found, with its caveats: How much clinical and demographic metadata was included differed by source and by participant, and the metadata was provided uncurated.

A distance of 12 bases separates the germline ends of V and J, which lose 0 bases and 12 bases respectively. CDR1 and CDR2 are read off the germline V gene (reference sequence) as GTSNPN and SVGIG. The CDR3 covers 11 residues, taking in both the cysteine and the phenylalanine. Only CDR3 DNA is held: 33 bases, read in frame from base 1. TCRbeta CDR3 regions were amplified from genomic DNA by means of the immunoSEQ Assay, a bias-controlled multiplex PCR. The authors' pipeline ran thus. The number of nucleated cells in each sample was estimated from the amplification of reference gene primers within the assay. Sequence reads were collapsed and filtered to measure the absolute abundance of every unique TCRbeta CDR3 rearrangement. For each sample, productive Simpson clonality was calculated as the square root of Simpson's diversity index over productive rearrangements. The immuneACCESS repertoire file appears here via TCRdb, limited to in-frame rearrangements. These files lack a portion of the clones; in checked studies, under half of the deficit traces to unresolved V genes, and the cause of the others is not known. D and trimming come from the DNA, and the V and J calls and clone size come from that table. This sample lists 100,000 to 120,000 clones; approximately 90% were detected once. Together, the top ten hold around 4.9% of the sample.

In regard to this clone: The antigen it binds to is not known. No base quality values were provided; no much bigger clone lies one nucleotide off.

Collaborating institutions collected whole blood in K2EDTA tubes following their own protocols. For TCRbeta analysis, collaborators shipped samples in one of three forms: frozen whole blood, isolated PBMCs, or DNA extracted from either of those sample types. The sequencing sample was made of peripheral blood. The V and J genes are TRBV30 and TRBJ2-7; D gene: possibly TRBD1, on 6 matching bases. The receptor was derived from a human donor in a cohort sampled during active COVID-19. The nucleotides are TGTGCCTGGAGTGTTAACAGGGCGGTGTACTTC. The encoded protein is CAWSVNRAVYF.